This T cell receptor beta chain derives from a study of T cells after yellow fever vaccination. The germline V gene has CDR1 DFQATT and CDR2 SNEGSKA (reference sequence). CDR3 length equals 12 residues. Trimming removed 3 bases at V and 2 bases at J, with 7 bases between. TCRdb analysed the 5' RACE reads with MiXCR anew, one entry per CDR3 protein. The sample carries 110,000 to 150,000 distinct CDR3 sequences, 5% to 8% recorded once. This clonotype occurred many times. This clonotype was obtained from a man aged 25-40 years who received the YFV17D yellow fever vaccine. The V and J genes are TRBV20-1 and TRBJ2-5; D is uncertain. This specimen was CD4+ T cells sorted from PBMCs, taken 10 days after the yellow fever booster vaccination. CDR3 bases: TGCAGTGCTAGCCTACAGCAAGAGACCCAGTACTTC. This gives the protein CSASLQQETQYF.